The 7 T cell receptor beta chains in this list originate from one sample, sequenced in a study of patients and donors after allogeneic stem cell transplantation. TCRdb redid the calling of the RT-PCR reads with MiXCR, one entry per CDR3 protein. There are 15,000 to 20,000 distinct CDR3 sequences in the sample; approximately 30% occur only once, and approximately 40% lies in the top ten. Sequencing used blood, either unsorted or a sorted T cell fraction (not recorded which). The receptors here all came from a human donor who was either an allogeneic HSCT recipient or a stem cell or donor lymphocyte infusion donor (not recorded which). It is not recorded whose cells these are; they may come from a transplant donor.

V usage is TRBV4-1 and J usage is TRBJ1-3; the D is unclear. The CDR3 is made up of 15 amino acids. Germline CDR1 is MGHRA and CDR2 is YSYEKL. The germline V and J ends were trimmed by 0 bases and 0 bases, with 6 bases remaining between them. This CDR3 reads CASSQDRLSGNTIYF. The CDR3 DNA is TGCGCCAGCAGCCAAGACAGACTCTCTGGAAACACCATATATTTT.

This clonotype has at least ten counts. J is TRBJ1-5 and V is TRBV28; D remains unclear. Germline-derived CDR1 and CDR2 are MDHEN and SYDVKM. The CDR3 runs 11 residues. V dropped 5 bases and J dropped 6 bases, with 5 bases sitting between them. Here the CDR3 DNA reads TGTGCCAGCAGTGCGTTTCAGCCCCAGCATTTT. This encodes CASSAFQPQHF.

This clonotype is deemed large. The genes are TRBV6-6 and TRBJ2-7; D may match TRBD1 or TRBD2 (6 bases each). The length of the CDR3 is 12 residues. Trimming pared 6 bases from V and 4 bases from J, leaving 10 bases between. CDR1 MNHNY and CDR2 SVGAGI come from the germline V gene (reference sequence). CDR3: CASSRGHYEQYF. CDR3 nucleotide sequence: TGTGCCAGCAGCCGGGGGCATTACGAGCAGTACTTC.

This rearrangement joins TRBV28 to TRBJ1-2; D is unclear. There are 15 residues in the CDR3. V gave up 6 bases and J gave up 4 bases, with 18 bases separating them. The germline gives CDR1 MDHEN, CDR2 SYDVKM. CDR3 coding DNA: TGTGCCAGCAGCCCCCCCCTGAGGTTAATCTATGGCTACACCTTC. Its protein product is CASSPPLRLIYGYTF.

This clonotype was observed at least ten times. This rearrangement joins TRBV5-1 to TRBJ1-2, with TRBD1 matching 9 bases. Trimming at V came to 0 bases and at J to 5 bases, leaving 2 bases not matched to a gene. CDR1 is SGHRS and CDR2 is YFSETQ in the germline V gene. The CDR3 is made up of 14 amino acids. The CDR3 reads CASSLVGTGYGYTF. The CDR3 nucleotides read TGCGCCAGCAGCTTGGTTGGGACAGGGTATGGCTACACCTTC. Using reference TRBV5-1 and TRBJ1-2 for the parts outside the CDR3, the full variable domain is KAGVTQTPRYLIKTRGQQVTLSCSPISGHRSVSWYQQTPGQGLQFLFEYFSETQRNKGNFPGRFSGRQFSNSRSEMNVSTLELGDSALYLCASSLVGTGYGYTFGSGTRLTVV.

This clonotype is medium-sized (0.01 to 0.1%). The genes are TRBV6-5 and TRBJ1-2; D is uncertain. V lost 3 bases and J lost 2, with 10 bases in between. This CDR3 comprises 14 residues. CDR1 and CDR2 from the germline V gene are MNHEY and SVGAGI. This chain's CDR3 is CASSYDPKNYGYTF. CDR3 nucleotide sequence: TGTGCCAGCAGTTATGATCCCAAAAACTATGGCTACACCTTC.

This clonotype was detected many times. The J gene is TRBJ1-5, the V gene TRBV12-3 or TRBV12-4; 10 nucleotides line up with TRBD1. The CDR3 is 15 amino acids. V was pared by 7 bases and J by 4 bases, with 7 bases of the junction left unmatched. The CDR3 DNA reads TGTGCCAGCAATCGACAGGGGGCTTGGAATCAGCCCCAGCATTTT. This sequence encodes CASNRQGAWNQPQHF.